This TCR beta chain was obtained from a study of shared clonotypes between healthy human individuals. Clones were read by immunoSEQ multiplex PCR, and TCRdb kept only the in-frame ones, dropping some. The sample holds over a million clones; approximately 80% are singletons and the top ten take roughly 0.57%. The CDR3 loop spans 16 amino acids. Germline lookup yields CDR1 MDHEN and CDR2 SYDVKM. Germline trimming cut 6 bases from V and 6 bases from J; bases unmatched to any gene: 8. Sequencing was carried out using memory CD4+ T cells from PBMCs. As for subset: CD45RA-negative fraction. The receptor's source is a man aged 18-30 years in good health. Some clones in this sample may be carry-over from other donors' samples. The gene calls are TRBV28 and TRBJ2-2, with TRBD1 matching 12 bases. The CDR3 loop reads CASRPLGQGAAGELFF. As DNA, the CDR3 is TGTGCCAGCAGACCCCTGGGACAGGGGGCGGCCGGGGAGCTGTTTTTT.